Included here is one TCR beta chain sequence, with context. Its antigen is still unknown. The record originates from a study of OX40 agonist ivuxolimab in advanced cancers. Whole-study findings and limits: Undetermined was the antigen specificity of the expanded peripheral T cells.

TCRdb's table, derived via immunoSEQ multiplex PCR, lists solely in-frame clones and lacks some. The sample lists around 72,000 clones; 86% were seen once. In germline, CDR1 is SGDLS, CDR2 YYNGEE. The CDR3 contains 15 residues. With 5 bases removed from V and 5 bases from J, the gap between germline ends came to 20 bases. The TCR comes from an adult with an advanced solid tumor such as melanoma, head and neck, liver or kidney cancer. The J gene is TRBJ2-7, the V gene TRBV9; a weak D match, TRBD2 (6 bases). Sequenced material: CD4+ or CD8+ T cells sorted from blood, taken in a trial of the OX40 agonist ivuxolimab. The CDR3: CASSAGPREDNEQYF. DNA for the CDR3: TGTGCCAGCAGTGCGGGACCCCGGGAAGATAACGAGCAGTACTTC. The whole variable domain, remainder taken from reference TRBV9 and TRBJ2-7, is DSGVTQTPKHLITATGQRVTLRCSPRSGDLSVYWYQQSLDQGLQFLIQYYNGEERAKGNILERFSAQQFPDLHSELNLSSLELGDSALYFCASSAGPREDNEQYFGPGTRLTVT.